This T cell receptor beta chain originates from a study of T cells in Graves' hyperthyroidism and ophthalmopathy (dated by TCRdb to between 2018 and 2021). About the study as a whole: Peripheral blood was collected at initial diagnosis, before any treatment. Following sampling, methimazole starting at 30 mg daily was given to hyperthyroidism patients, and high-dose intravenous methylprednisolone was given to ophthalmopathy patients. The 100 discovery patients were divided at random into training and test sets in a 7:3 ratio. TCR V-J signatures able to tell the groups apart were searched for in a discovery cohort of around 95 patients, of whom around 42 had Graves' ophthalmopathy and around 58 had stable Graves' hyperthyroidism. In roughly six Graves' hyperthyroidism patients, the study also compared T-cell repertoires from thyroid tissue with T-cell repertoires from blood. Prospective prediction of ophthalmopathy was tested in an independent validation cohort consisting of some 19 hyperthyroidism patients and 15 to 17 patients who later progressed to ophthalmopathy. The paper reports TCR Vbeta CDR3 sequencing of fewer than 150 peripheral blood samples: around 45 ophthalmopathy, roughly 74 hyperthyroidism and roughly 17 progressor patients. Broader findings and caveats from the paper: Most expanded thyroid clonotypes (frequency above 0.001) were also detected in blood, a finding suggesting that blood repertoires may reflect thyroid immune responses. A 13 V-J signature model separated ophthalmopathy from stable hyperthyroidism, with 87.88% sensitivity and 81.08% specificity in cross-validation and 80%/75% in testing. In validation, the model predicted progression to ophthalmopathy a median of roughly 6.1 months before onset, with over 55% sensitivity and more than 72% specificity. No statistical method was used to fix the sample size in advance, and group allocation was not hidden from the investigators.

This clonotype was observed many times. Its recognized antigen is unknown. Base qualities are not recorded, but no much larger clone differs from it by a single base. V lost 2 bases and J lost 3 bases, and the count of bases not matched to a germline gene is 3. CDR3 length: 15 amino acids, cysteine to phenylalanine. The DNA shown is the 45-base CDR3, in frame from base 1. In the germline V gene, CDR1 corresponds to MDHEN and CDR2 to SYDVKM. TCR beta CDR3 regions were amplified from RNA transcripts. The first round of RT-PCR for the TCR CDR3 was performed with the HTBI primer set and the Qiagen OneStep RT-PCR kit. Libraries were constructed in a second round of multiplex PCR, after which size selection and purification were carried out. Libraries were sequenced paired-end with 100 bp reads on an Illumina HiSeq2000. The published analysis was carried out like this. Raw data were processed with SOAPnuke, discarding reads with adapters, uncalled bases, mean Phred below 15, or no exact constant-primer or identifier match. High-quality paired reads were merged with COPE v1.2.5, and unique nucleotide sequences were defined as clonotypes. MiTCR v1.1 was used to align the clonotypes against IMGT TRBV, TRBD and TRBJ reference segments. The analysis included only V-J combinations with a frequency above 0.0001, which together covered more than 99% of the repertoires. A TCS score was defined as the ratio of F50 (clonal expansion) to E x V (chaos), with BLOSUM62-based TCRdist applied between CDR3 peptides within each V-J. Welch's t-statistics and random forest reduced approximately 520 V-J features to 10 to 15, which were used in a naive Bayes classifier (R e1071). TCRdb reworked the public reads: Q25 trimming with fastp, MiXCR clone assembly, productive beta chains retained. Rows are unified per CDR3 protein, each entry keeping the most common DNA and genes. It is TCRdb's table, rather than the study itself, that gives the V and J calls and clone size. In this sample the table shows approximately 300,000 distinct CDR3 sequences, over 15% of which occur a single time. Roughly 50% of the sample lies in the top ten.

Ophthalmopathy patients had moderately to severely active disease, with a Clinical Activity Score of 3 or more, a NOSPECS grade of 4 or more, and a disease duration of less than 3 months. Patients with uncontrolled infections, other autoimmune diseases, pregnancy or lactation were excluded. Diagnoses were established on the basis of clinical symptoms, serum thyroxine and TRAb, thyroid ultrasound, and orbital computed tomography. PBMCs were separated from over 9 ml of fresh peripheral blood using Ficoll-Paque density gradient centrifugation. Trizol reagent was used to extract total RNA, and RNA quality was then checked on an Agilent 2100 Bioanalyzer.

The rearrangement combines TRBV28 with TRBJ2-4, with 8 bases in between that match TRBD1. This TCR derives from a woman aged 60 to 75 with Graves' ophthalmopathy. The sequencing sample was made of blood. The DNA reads TGTGCCAGCAGTTTACCTGGACAGGGCAAAAACATTCAGTACTTC. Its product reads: CASSLPGQGKNIQYF.